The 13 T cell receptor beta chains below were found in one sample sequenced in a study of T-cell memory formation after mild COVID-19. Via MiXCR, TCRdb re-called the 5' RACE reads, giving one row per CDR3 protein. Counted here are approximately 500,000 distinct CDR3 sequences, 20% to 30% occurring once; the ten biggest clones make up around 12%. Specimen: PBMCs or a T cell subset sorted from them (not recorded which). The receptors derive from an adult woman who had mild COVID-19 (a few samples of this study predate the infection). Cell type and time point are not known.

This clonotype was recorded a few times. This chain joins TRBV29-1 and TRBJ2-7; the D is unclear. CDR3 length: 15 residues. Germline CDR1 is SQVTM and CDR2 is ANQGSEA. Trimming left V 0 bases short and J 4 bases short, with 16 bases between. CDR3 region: CSVEEGGARAYEQYF. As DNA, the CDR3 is TGCAGCGTTGAAGAAGGTGGCGCCCGGGCGTACGAGCAGTACTTC.

CDR3 sequence: CASSLGLARMYF. DNA of the CDR3: TGTGCCAGCAGCTTGGGACTAGCGAGGATGTACTTC. This sequence joins TRBV5-4 and TRBJ2-7; 8 bases fit TRBD2. The CDR3 is 12 residues long. The ends lost 0 bases at V and 12 bases at J; junction bases unmatched: 5. Germline CDR1 reads SGHNT; CDR2 reads YYREEE (reference sequence).

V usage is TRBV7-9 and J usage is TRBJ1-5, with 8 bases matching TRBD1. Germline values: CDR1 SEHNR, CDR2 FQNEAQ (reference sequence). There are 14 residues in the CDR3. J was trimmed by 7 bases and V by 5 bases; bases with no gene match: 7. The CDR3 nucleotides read TGTGCCAGCAGCAGTCTGGACAGGGAACAGCCCCAGCATTTT. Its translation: CASSSLDREQPQHF.

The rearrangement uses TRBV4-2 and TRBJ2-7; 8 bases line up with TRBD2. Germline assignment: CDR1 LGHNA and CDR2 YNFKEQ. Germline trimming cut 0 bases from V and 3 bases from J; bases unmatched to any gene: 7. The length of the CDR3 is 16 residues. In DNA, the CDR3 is TGTGCCAGCAGCCAAGATCCAGGGACTAGGGGCTACGAGCAGTACTTC. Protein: CASSQDPGTRGYEQYF.

The CDR3 is CASSGRGPEAFF. Written as DNA, the CDR3 is TGTGCCAGCAGCGGGAGGGGACCTGAAGCTTTCTTT. The chain combines TRBV5-5 with TRBJ1-1; possible D gene TRBD1, 5 bases. The CDR3 has 12 amino acids. The V end lost 4 bases, the J end lost 6 bases, and 10 bases lay between the germline ends. Germline lookup yields CDR1 SGHKS and CDR2 YYEKEE (reference sequence).

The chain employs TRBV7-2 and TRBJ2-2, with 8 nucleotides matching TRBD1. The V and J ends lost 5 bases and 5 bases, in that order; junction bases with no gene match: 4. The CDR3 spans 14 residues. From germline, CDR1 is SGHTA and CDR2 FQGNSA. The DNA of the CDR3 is TGTGCCAGCAGCCCGCACAGGGGGACCGGGGAGCTGTTTTTT. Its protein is CASSPHRGTGELFF. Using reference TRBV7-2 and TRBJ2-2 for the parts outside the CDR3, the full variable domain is GAGVSQSPSNKVTEKGKDVELRCDPISGHTALYWYRQSLGQGLEFLIYFQGNSAPDKSGLPSDRFSAERTGGSVSTLTIQRTQQEDSAVYLCASSPHRGTGELFFGEGSRLTVL.

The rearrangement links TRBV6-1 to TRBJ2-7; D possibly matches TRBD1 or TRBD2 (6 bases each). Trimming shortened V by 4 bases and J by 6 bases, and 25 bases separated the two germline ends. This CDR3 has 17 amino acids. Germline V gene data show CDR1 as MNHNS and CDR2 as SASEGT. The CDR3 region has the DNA TGTGCCAGCAGTGCGATTCCGGGCAGGGGTAGCGGCATCGAGCAGTACTTC. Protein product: CASSAIPGRGSGIEQYF.

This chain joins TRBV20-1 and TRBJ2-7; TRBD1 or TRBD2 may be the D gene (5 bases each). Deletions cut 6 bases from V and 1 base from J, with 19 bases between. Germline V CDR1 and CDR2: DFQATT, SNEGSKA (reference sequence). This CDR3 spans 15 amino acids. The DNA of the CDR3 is TGCAGTGCGGGATGGGGCAGCCGGAGGTCCTACGAGCAGTACTTC. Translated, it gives CSAGWGSRRSYEQYF.

CDR3 bases: TGCGCCAGCAGTCAGTCCCGGGACAGAATCGAAGAGACCCAGTACTTC. Amino acids: CASSQSRDRIEETQYF. The rearrangement joins TRBV23-1 to TRBJ2-5; 7 nucleotides match TRBD1. TRBV23-1 is recorded as an ORF, its role being uncertain. The CDR3 is 16 amino acids. With 3 bases clipped from V and 3 bases from J, the junction kept 10 bases outside the gene matches.

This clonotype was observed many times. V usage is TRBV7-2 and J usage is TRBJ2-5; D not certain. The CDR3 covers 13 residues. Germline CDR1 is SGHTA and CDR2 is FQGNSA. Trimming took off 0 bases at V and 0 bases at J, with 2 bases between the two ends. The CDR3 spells CASSLAYQETQYF. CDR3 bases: TGTGCCAGCAGCTTAGCTTACCAAGAGACCCAGTACTTC. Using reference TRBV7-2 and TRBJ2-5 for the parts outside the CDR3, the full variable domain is GAGVSQSPSNKVTEKGKDVELRCDPISGHTALYWYRQSLGQGLEFLIYFQGNSAPDKSGLPSDRFSAERTGGSVSTLTIQRTQQEDSAVYLCASSLAYQETQYFGPGTRLLVL.

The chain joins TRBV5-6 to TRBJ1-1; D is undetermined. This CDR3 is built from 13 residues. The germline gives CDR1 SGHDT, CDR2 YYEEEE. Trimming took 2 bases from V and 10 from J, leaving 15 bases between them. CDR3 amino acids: CASSFSAGEGAFF. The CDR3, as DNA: TGTGCCAGCAGCTTCTCGGCCGGAGAGGGAGCTTTCTTT.

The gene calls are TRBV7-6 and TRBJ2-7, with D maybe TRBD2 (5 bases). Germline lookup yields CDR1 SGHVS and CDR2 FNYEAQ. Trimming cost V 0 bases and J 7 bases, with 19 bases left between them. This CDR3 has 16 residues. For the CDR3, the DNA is TGTGCCAGCAGCTTAGCAGGGAGCAAGAACGGTTTGGAGCAGTACTTC. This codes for CASSLAGSKNGLEQYF.

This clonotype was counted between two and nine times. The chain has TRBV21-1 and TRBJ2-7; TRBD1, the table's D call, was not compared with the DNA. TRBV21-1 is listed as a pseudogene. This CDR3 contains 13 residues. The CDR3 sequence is CASKSTGVYEQYF. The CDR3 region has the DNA TGTGCCAGCAAGTCGACAGGGGTGTACGAGCAGTACTTC.